Following are 32 T cell receptor beta chains from one sample sequenced in a study of T cells in Graves' hyperthyroidism and ophthalmopathy. RNA transcripts provided the source from which TCR beta CDR3 regions were amplified. With the HTBI primer set, the TCR CDR3 went through a first round of RT-PCR. TCRdb re-analysed the multiplex PCR reads in MiXCR, keeping a single row per CDR3 protein. The repertoire holds fewer than 650,000 distinct CDR3 sequences, with roughly 14% as singletons. The sequencing input was blood. The origin of the receptors is a woman aged 30 to 39 with Graves' hyperthyroidism that later progressed to Graves' ophthalmopathy.

This clonotype was counted ten times or more. V usage is TRBV29-1 and J usage is TRBJ2-4; TRBD2 agrees at 7 bases. V trimming: 5 bases; J trimming: 4 bases; junction bases outside the gene matches: 8. This CDR3 has 14 residues. Germline V lookup: CDR1 SQVTM, CDR2 ANQGSEA. CDR3 in amino acids: CSVLVGGRKNIQYF. DNA of the CDR3: TGCAGCGTTCTCGTGGGAGGGAGGAAAAACATTCAGTACTTC. Using reference TRBV29-1 and TRBJ2-4 for the parts outside the CDR3, the full variable domain is SAVISQKPSRDICQRGTSLTIQCQVDSQVTMMFWYRQQPGQSLTLIATANQGSEATYESGFVIDKFPISRPNLTFSTLTVSNMSPEDSSIYLCSVLVGGRKNIQYFGAGTRLSVL.

This chain links TRBV20-1 with TRBJ2-1, with unresolved D. Germline V gene lookup returns CDR1 DFQATT and CDR2 SNEGSKA (reference sequence). This CDR3 has 12 residues. Trimming removed 0 bases at V and 6 bases at J, with 6 bases between. The CDR3 protein is CSARDRVNEQFF. DNA of the CDR3: TGCAGTGCTAGAGATAGGGTCAATGAGCAGTTCTTC.

This clonotype has at least ten counts. The chain recombines TRBV20-1 with TRBJ2-1; 8 bases agree with TRBD2. V lost 4 bases to trimming and J lost 2 bases; unmatched junction nucleotides: 4. The CDR3 totals 14 residues. Germline CDR1 is DFQATT and CDR2 is SNEGSKA (reference sequence). CDR3 loop: CSAILAGTYNEQFF. The CDR3 region has the DNA TGCAGTGCTATCTTAGCGGGAACCTACAATGAGCAGTTCTTC.

On this clonotype itself: The conserved phenylalanine or tryptophan normally closing the CDR3 is absent here, so this likely arose from a read error. The chain is built from TRBV12-3 or TRBV12-4 and TRBJ1-2, with D possibly TRBD1 on 5 matching bases. V shed 3 bases and J shed 3 bases, with 17 bases lying between them. This CDR3 comprises 16 residues. CDR3 nucleotides: TGTGCCAGCAGTTTGGCGGAGGGCAGGGATGACTATGGCTACACCGTC. Residues: CASSLAEGRDDYGYTV.

This chain connects TRBV7-2 to TRBJ2-3; no clear D. The CDR3 extends over 16 amino acids. The germline V gene has CDR1 SGHTA and CDR2 FQGNSA. The V and J ends lost 1 base and 1 base respectively, with 12 bases between them. The CDR3 sequence is CASSLGSRLRTDTQYF. The CDR3 bases are TGTGCCAGCAGCTTAGGATCTAGGCTCCGCACAGATACGCAGTATTTT.

This clonotype was found many times. V and J are TRBV14 and TRBJ2-1, with D perhaps assigned TRBD1 or TRBD2 (6 bases each). Germline-derived CDR1 and CDR2 are SGHDN and FVKESK. The length of the CDR3 is 18 residues. V gave up 1 base and J gave up 4 bases, with 20 bases separating them. The CDR3 DNA follows: TGTGCCAGCAGCCAAGTGATATCGACCCTAGGGGGGTACAATGAGCAGTTCTTC. Its translation is CASSQVISTLGGYNEQFF.

The CDR3 reads CASSLDQQGVFSSYEQYF. CDR3 bases: TGCGCCAGCAGCTTGGATCAACAGGGCGTATTCTCATCCTACGAGCAGTACTTC. The gene calls are TRBV5-1 and TRBJ2-7; possibly TRBD1 for D (6 bases). Germline CDR1 SGHRS, CDR2 YFSETQ. The germline V and J ends were trimmed by 0 bases and 1 base, with 20 bases remaining between them. This CDR3 contains 18 residues.

This clonotype was counted many times. The chain couples TRBV14 to TRBJ1-1, with a weak D call TRBD1 (5 bases). The germline gives CDR1 SGHDN, CDR2 FVKESK. The CDR3 loop spans 13 amino acids. Trimming took 7 bases from V and 3 from J, leaving 12 bases between them. The CDR3 region has the DNA TGTGCCAGCAATCCTAAAGGGGACACTGAAGCTTTCTTT. Translated, it gives CASNPKGDTEAFF. Full variable domain (outside the CDR3, taken from reference TRBV14 and TRBJ1-1): EAGVTQFPSHSVIEKGQTVTLRCDPISGHDNLYWYRRVMGKEIKFLLHFVKESKQDESGMPNNRFLAERTGGTYSTLKVQPAELEDSGVYFCASNPKGDTEAFFGQGTRLTVV.

This clonotype was counted at least ten times. This CDR3 reads CASSTLLTANYEQYF. CDR3 nucleotide sequence: TGTGCCAGCAGTACCCTTTTGACTGCGAACTACGAGCAGTACTTC. This chain connects TRBV6-7 to TRBJ2-7; unclear D gene. TRBV6-7 is classed as an ORF, of uncertain function. The CDR3 sequence is 15 residues long. V lost 5 bases, J lost 3 bases, and 17 bases lay in between.

Ten or more counts support this clonotype. The rearrangement joins TRBV12-3 or TRBV12-4 to TRBJ2-2, with 8 bases lining up with TRBD1. The CDR3 loop spans 15 amino acids. Germline trimming cut 6 bases from V and 7 bases from J; bases unmatched to any gene: 10. CDR3 region: CASSKRQGTDGELFF. DNA of the CDR3: TGTGCCAGCAGCAAGAGACAGGGGACGGACGGGGAGCTGTTTTTT.

This clonotype was recorded a few times. The V gene is TRBV18, the J gene TRBJ2-2; no clear D. The V end lost 0 bases, the J end lost 1 base, and 3 bases lay between the germline ends. Looked up from germline, CDR1 is KGHSH and CDR2 is LQKENI. The CDR3 is 14 amino acids. DNA of the CDR3: TGTGCCAGCTCACCACCCAAGAACACCGGGGAGCTGTTTTTT. It specifies CASSPPKNTGELFF.

The gene calls are TRBV27 and TRBJ2-5, with 8 bases matching TRBD1. The CDR3 is made up of 15 amino acids. With V trimmed by 0 bases and J by 2 bases, 2 bases remained unmatched. Germline V gene data show CDR1 as MNHEY and CDR2 as SMNVEV (reference sequence). CDR3 in DNA: TGTGCCAGCAGTTTATCGGGACAGGTGCAAGAGACCCAGTACTTC. This gives the protein CASSLSGQVQETQYF.

This clonotype turned up a few times. The V call is TRBV25-1, the J call TRBJ1-1; a possible D gene is TRBD1 (5 bases). Germline V CDR1 and CDR2: MGHDK, SYGVNS. Deletions cut 6 bases from V and 1 base from J, with 9 bases between. The CDR3 is 13 residues long. The CDR3 loop is CASRGLGNTEAFF. The CDR3 bases are TGTGCCAGCAGGGGACTGGGGAACACTGAAGCTTTCTTT.

The V gene is TRBV29-1, the J gene TRBJ2-2; a possible D gene is TRBD2 (6 bases). V lost 0 bases and J 11 bases, leaving 10 bases between the germline ends. CDR1 and CDR2 from the germline V gene are SQVTM and ANQGSEA. The CDR3 is made up of 12 amino acids. CDR3 residues: CSVEDLGGELFF. The CDR3 bases are TGCAGCGTTGAAGATCTCGGGGGAGAGCTGTTTTTT.

This clonotype was observed a few times. V is TRBV29-1 and J is TRBJ2-5; 7 bases are a match to TRBD1. The CDR3 runs to 13 residues. The V gene's germline CDR1 is SQVTM and CDR2 ANQGSEA. After removal of 4 bases from V and 9 bases from J, the junction contained 11 bases not matched to a gene. Here the CDR3 reads CSVVEGAVGAQYF. The CDR3 DNA is TGCAGCGTTGTTGAGGGGGCCGTGGGCGCCCAGTACTTC.

This clonotype showed up just a few times. This chain connects TRBV7-9 to TRBJ1-2; D not certain. V was pared by 1 base and J by 5 bases, with 11 bases between. Germline V CDR1 and CDR2: SEHNR, FQNEAQ (reference sequence). The CDR3 has 14 residues. CDR3 amino acids: CASSLEGSGYGYTF. In nucleotides, the CDR3 is TGTGCCAGCAGCTTAGAAGGCTCCGGATATGGCTACACCTTC.

The chain couples TRBV25-1 to TRBJ1-6; D is ambiguous. V was clipped by 8 bases and J by 5 bases, with 10 bases between them. Germline assignment: CDR1 MGHDK and CDR2 SYGVNS. The CDR3 sequence is 13 residues long. The CDR3 bases are TGTGCCAGCCGGACCTCGGATAATTCACCCCTCCACTTT. The encoded protein is CASRTSDNSPLHF.

The chain combines TRBV20-1 with TRBJ2-7; 10 bases align to TRBD2. The CDR3 covers 16 residues. V was pared by 6 bases and J by 4 bases, with 15 bases of the junction left unmatched. CDR1 is DFQATT and CDR2 is SNEGSKA in the germline V gene (reference sequence). This CDR3 is CSATDRRISGGYEQYF. For the CDR3, the DNA is TGCAGTGCGACGGACAGAAGGATTAGCGGGGGGTACGAGCAGTACTTC.

This clonotype has a count of ten or more. The J gene is TRBJ2-7, the V gene TRBV28; D may be TRBD2 (5 bases). Germline V lookup: CDR1 MDHEN, CDR2 SYDVKM. The CDR3 consists of 14 residues. V lost 6 bases and J lost 1, with 13 bases in between. The CDR3 sequence is CASSSYGESYEQYF. The DNA for the CDR3 is TGTGCCAGCAGCTCCTACGGGGAATCCTACGAGCAGTACTTC.

The chain is built from TRBV10-1 and TRBJ1-3; D is ambiguous. The CDR3 is 14 residues long. The V end was cut by 6 bases, the J end by 0 bases, with 9 bases between. CDR1 is WNHNN and CDR2 is SYGVQD in the germline V gene (reference sequence). The DNA of the CDR3 is TGCGCCAGCAGCATAGATCACTCTGGAAACACCATATATTTT. Amino acids: CASSIDHSGNTIYF.

This clonotype was recorded many times. The chain recombines TRBV12-3 or TRBV12-4 with TRBJ2-7; TRBD2 agrees at 7 bases. Unmatched junction bases numbered 8, after V lost 5 bases and J lost 4 bases. The CDR3 totals 14 residues. The CDR3 DNA follows: TGTGCCAGCAGTCTTGGGGGGGATATTTACGAGCAGTACTTC. It encodes CASSLGGDIYEQYF.

On this clonotype itself: One end of the junction is discordant with germline, which a read error may explain. V usage is TRBV9 and J usage is TRBJ1-1, with a possible D match to TRBD1 (5 bases). CDR1 and CDR2 from the germline V gene are SGDLS and YYNGEE. CDR3 length: 18 residues. CDR3 amino acids: CASSVDFEEQTANTEALF. DNA for the CDR3: TGTGCCAGCAGCGTAGACTTCGAGGAACAGACAGCCAACACTGAAGCTCTCTTT. Complete variable domain (other parts from reference TRBV9 and TRBJ1-1): DSGVTQTPKHLITATGQRVTLRCSPRSGDLSVYWYQQSLDQGLQFLIQYYNGEERAKGNILERFSAQQFPDLHSELNLSSLELGDSALYFCASSVDFEEQTANTEALFGQGTRLTVV.

This clonotype was observed at least ten times. J is TRBJ1-1 and V is TRBV5-8; 10 bases map to TRBD1. The CDR3 is made up of 16 amino acids. V lost 4 bases and J lost 2; bases outside the gene matches: 8. From germline, CDR1 is SGHTS and CDR2 YDEGEE. CDR3 sequence (DNA): TGTGCCAGCAGCACCGGGACAGGGGCCCCAAACACTGAAGCTTTCTTT. It yields the protein CASSTGTGAPNTEAFF.

This clonotype has a count of ten or more. J is TRBJ2-3 and V is TRBV27; D perhaps matches TRBD2 (6 bases). CDR3 length: 16 residues. V lost 4 bases, J lost 3 bases, and 17 bases lay in between. Germline CDR1 and CDR2: MNHEY and SMNVEV (reference sequence). Here the CDR3 DNA reads TGTGCCAGCAGTTCTCCCGGGAGAACTCCTACAGATACGCAGTATTTT. Residues: CASSSPGRTPTDTQYF.

This clonotype appeared many times. This sequence joins TRBV28 and TRBJ2-1, with D hard to call. Trimming shortened V by 7 bases and J by 4 bases, and 11 bases separated the two germline ends. This CDR3 has 13 amino acids. Germline-derived CDR1 and CDR2 are MDHEN and SYDVKM. The DNA of the CDR3 is TGTGCCAGCAACCGTCCACCTTACAATGAGCAGTTCTTC. The encoded protein is CASNRPPYNEQFF.

In its sample, this clonotype was seen many times. The V gene is TRBV5-1, the J gene TRBJ1-1, with 7 bases lining up with TRBD1. There are 15 residues in the CDR3. V lost 4 bases, J lost 7 bases, and 13 bases stayed unmatched. The germline gives CDR1 SGHRS, CDR2 YFSETQ. CDR3 sequence (DNA): TGCGCCAGCAGCGGAAGGGGACAGCCCCACAATGAAGCTTTCTTT. Translation gives CASSGRGQPHNEAFF.

V gene TRBV20-1 combines with J gene TRBJ2-1; 11 bases fit TRBD2. Germline trimming cut 3 bases from V and 7 bases from J; bases unmatched to any gene: 8. Germline loops: CDR1 DFQATT, CDR2 SNEGSKA (reference sequence). This CDR3 region has 15 residues. CDR3 nucleotides: TGCAGTGCTAGCGCCGGGACTAGCGGTATGAATGAGCAGTTCTTC. As protein: CSASAGTSGMNEQFF.

This clonotype came up a few times. The V gene is TRBV5-5, the J gene TRBJ1-6, with TRBD1 as a possible D gene (5 bases). The CDR3 length is 16 residues. Between the trimmed V and J ends, which lost 3 bases and 8 bases, there was a span of 18 bases. Per germline, CDR1 SGHKS and CDR2 YYEKEE (reference sequence). The CDR3 sequence is CASSSGVSGTYSPLHF. The CDR3 DNA reads TGTGCCAGCAGCTCGGGGGTCTCGGGCACCTATTCACCCCTCCACTTT.

This clonotype was seen ten or more times. V usage is TRBV20-1 and J usage is TRBJ1-2; TRBD1 aligns across 11 bases. V lost 1 base, J lost 4 bases, and 5 bases stayed unmatched. This CDR3 has 15 amino acids. Per the germline V gene, CDR1 is DFQATT and CDR2 is SNEGSKA (reference sequence). CDR3 protein: CSARVGQGASYGYTF. CDR3 in DNA: TGCAGTGCTAGAGTCGGACAGGGGGCGAGCTATGGCTACACCTTC.

This clonotype was seen repeatedly, ten times or more. The chain has TRBV28 and TRBJ1-5; D unresolved. CDR1 MDHEN and CDR2 SYDVKM come from the germline V gene. This CDR3 comprises 13 residues. V lost 7 bases and J lost 4, with 11 bases in between. The CDR3 is CASTDSGNQPQHF. CDR3 nucleotides: TGTGCCAGCACCGACTCCGGAAATCAGCCCCAGCATTTT.

This clonotype was seen at least ten times. This rearrangement joins TRBV2 to TRBJ2-2, with D tentatively TRBD2 (6 bases). V lost 9 bases to trimming and J lost 1 base, with 15 bases between them. The germline V gene has CDR1 SNHLY and CDR2 FYNNEI. The CDR3 is 15 residues long. This CDR3 is CASGGSSRNTGELFF. The CDR3 DNA is TGTGCCAGTGGGGGGTCCAGCAGGAACACCGGGGAGCTGTTTTTT.

V usage is TRBV4-1 and J usage is TRBJ1-6; D unresolved. With 1 base removed from V and 0 bases from J, the gap between germline ends came to 13 bases. This CDR3 is 18 amino acids long. In germline, CDR1 is MGHRA, CDR2 YSYEKL. The CDR3 protein is CASSQGDFQSSYNSPLHF. The DNA for the CDR3 is TGCGCCAGCAGCCAAGGAGACTTCCAGAGCTCCTATAATTCACCCCTCCACTTT.